This T cell receptor (beta chain) was profiled in a study of control samples from healthy donors and cancer patients. The CDR3 extends over 13 amino acids. Trimming took off 1 base at V and 2 bases at J, with 6 bases between the two ends. The method was immunoSEQ multiplex PCR; TCRdb's version includes in-frame clones alone and lacks a portion of them. The table lists 200,000 to 250,000 clones, roughly 94% of them singletons. The clonotype originates from a man between 50 and 59 years old in good health. Source material: blood. V usage is TRBV12-3 or TRBV12-4 and J usage is TRBJ2-7; D ambiguous. The chain's CDR3 is CASSLVGTYEQYV. DNA for the CDR3: TGTGCCAGCAGTTTAGTAGGAACCTACGAGCAGTACGTC.